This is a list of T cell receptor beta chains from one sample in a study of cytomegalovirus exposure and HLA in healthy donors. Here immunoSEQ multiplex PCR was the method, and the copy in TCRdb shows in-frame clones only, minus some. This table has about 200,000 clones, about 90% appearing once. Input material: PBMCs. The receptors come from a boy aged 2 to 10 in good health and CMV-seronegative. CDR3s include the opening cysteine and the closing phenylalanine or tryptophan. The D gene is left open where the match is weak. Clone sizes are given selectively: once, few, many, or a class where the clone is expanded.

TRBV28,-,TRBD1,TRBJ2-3,CASSLFPGQGADTQYF,TGTGCCAGCAGTTTATTTCCGGGACAGGGGGCGGATACGCAGTATTTT
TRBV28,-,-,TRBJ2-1,CASRAGTPYNEQFF,TGTGCCAGCAGAGCCGGGACACCTTACAATGAGCAGTTCTTC
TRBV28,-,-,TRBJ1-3,CASTGGSSGLVGNTIYF,TGTGCCAGCACCGGGGGGTCCTCGGGACTAGTTGGAAACACCATATATTTT
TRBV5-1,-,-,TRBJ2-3,CASSLTGTSTDTQYF,TGCGCCAGCAGCTTGACAGGGACGAGCACAGATACGCAGTATTTT
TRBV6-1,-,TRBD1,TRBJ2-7,CASKRGTASSYEQYF,TGTGCCAGCAAAAGAGGGACAGCGAGCTCCTACGAGCAGTACTTC
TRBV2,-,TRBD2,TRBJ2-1,CASRGLAEAYNEQFF,TGTGCCAGCAGGGGACTAGCGGAAGCCTACAATGAGCAGTTCTTC
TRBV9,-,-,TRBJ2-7,CASSVMDSLSYEQYF,TGTGCCAGCAGCGTAATGGACTCCTTATCCTACGAGCAGTACTTC
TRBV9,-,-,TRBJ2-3,CASSPRQDARTDTQYF,TGTGCCAGCAGCCCACGACAGGACGCACGAACAGATACGCAGTATTTT
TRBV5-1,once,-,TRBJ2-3,CASSLTALTGADTQYF,TGCGCCAGCAGCTTGACCGCCTTAACGGGGGCAGATACGCAGTATTTT
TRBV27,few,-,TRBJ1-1,CASSSGPGTPIRRAFF,TGTGCCAGCAGTTCCGGACCCGGGACACCCATCCGGAGAGCTTTCTTT
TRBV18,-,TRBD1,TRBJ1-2,CASSPGAGGAYYGYTF,TGTGCCAGCTCACCGGGGGCAGGGGGAGCTTACTATGGCTACACCTTC
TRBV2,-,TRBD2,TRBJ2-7,CASRPLAGLPGSVQYF,TGTGCCAGCAGACCCTTAGCGGGGCTCCCCGGTAGTGTGCAGTACTTC
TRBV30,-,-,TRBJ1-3,CAWSFSSGNTIYF,TGTGCCTGGAGTTTCAGCTCTGGAAACACCATATATTTT
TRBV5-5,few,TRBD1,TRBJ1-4,CASSSQLRQGVNEKLFF,TGTGCCAGCAGCTCACAGCTGAGACAGGGGGTGAATGAAAAACTGTTTTTT
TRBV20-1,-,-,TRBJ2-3,CSASQEDTQYF,TGCAGTGCTTCCCAGGAAGATACGCAGTATTTT
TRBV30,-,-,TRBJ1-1,CAWSRAHTEAFF,TGTGCCTGGAGCAGGGCGCACACTGAAGCTTTCTTT
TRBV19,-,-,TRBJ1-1,CASSILREMNTEAFF,TGTGCCAGTAGTATATTACGGGAAATGAACACTGAAGCTTTCTTT
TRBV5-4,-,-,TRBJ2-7,CASSQGGGSYEQYF,TGTGCCAGCAGCCAGGGAGGTGGCTCCTACGAGCAGTACTTC
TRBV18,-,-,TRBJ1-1,CASSPGAVGANTEAFF,TGTGCCAGCTCACCGGGGGCGGTGGGTGCGAACACTGAAGCTTTCTTT
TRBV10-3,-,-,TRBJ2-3,CAIRDFAGRGTDTQYF,TGTGCCATCAGGGATTTCGCCGGGCGGGGCACAGATACGCAGTATTTT
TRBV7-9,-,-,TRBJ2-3,CASSLAVRNTQYF,TGTGCCAGCAGCTTAGCGGTCAGAAATACGCAGTATTTT
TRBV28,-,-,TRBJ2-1,CASSLVTRWFF,TGTGCCAGCAGTTTAGTCACTAGGTGGTTCTTC
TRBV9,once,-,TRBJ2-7,CASSAGTPEQYF,TGTGCCAGCAGCGCCGGGACACCTGAGCAGTACTTC
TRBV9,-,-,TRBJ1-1,CASSVGPQGFNTEAFF,TGTGCCAGCAGCGTAGGCCCCCAGGGATTTAACACTGAAGCTTTCTTT
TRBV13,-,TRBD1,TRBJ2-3,CASSSTGLTDTQYF,TGTGCCAGCAGCTCGACAGGGCTCACAGATACGCAGTATTTT
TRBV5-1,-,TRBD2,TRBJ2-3,CASSLELAGGGTDTQYF,TGCGCCAGCAGCTTGGAACTAGCGGGAGGAGGAACAGATACGCAGTATTTT
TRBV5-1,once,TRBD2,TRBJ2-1,CASSPGTSGRGGNNEQFF,TGCGCCAGCAGTCCCGGGACTAGCGGGAGAGGGGGGAACAATGAGCAGTTCTTC
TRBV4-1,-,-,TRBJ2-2,CASSQLAGAGPGELFF,TGCGCCAGCAGCCAATTGGCAGGGGCGGGTCCCGGGGAGCTGTTTTTT
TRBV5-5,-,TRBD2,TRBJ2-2,CASSLVLAGVGGELFF,TGTGCCAGCAGCTTGGTACTAGCGGGAGTTGGGGGGGAGCTGTTTTTT
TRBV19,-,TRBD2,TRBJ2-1,CASSPTRAGGSNEQFF,TGTGCCAGTAGCCCAACGAGGGCGGGGGGTTCCAATGAGCAGTTCTTC
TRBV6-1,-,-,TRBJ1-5,CASSDVAGDNQPQHF,TGTGCCAGCAGTGATGTTGCAGGGGACAATCAGCCCCAGCATTTT
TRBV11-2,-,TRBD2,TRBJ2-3,CASSLGRLASYDTQYF,TGTGCCAGCAGCTTAGGACGACTAGCATCCTACGATACGCAGTATTTT
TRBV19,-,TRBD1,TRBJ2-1,CASSIEGQGLDEQFF,TGTGCCAGTAGTATAGAGGGACAGGGTCTCGATGAGCAGTTCTTC
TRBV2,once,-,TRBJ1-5,CASSVSQGGQPQHF,TGTGCCAGCAGTGTATCACAGGGTGGACAGCCCCAGCATTTT
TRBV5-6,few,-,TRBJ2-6,CASSPRTTLVSGANVLTF,TGTGCCAGCAGCCCACGGACTACCCTTGTCTCTGGGGCCAACGTCCTGACTTTC
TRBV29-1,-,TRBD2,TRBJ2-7,CSVGGLAGPYEQYF,TGCAGCGTCGGGGGACTAGCGGGACCCTACGAGCAGTACTTC
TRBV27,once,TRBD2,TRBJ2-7,CASSLRLAGASEQYF,TGTGCCAGCAGTTTACGACTAGCGGGAGCGAGCGAGCAGTACTTC